This T cell receptor (beta chain) was recovered during a study of read filtering for tumor transcriptome and immune sequencing. About the research overall: Patients were some 16 male and some 13 female, mean age roughly 70 years, range about 40 to 85. Regarding the study as a whole: Dropping single-read clonotypes raised IR-seq and RNA-seq shared-clonotype correlation. This fraction held mixed bone marrow immune cells after CD138-negative sorting.

On this clonotype itself: The antigen is undetermined. A much larger clone is a single base away; this may be a read error.

Molecular barcoded adaptors covering alpha/delta and beta/gamma chains were used on approximately 400 ng RNA. TCRdb re-derived calls from the reads in MiXCR, one entry per CDR3 protein. The sample has about 40,000 distinct CDR3 sequences, approximately 12% seen once. The junction had 20 bases not matched to a gene; V was cut back by 4 bases and J by 9 bases. This CDR3 spans 16 amino acids. Germline values: CDR1 DFQATT, CDR2 SNEGSKA (reference sequence). Sequenced: a population of CD138-negative cells sorted from bone marrow. The receptor's source is a donor at least 40 years old with multiple myeloma. This chain links TRBV20-1 with TRBJ2-5; 7 positions agree with TRBD1. The CDR3 nucleotides read TGCAGTGCTAAAGGGTCGAGCGGAGTAAGACAGGGACCCCAGTACTTC. Its protein product is CSAKGSSGVRQGPQYF.